The entry below describes one T cell receptor beta chain. PCR involved 60 Vbeta and 13 Jbeta primers. Produced via immunoSEQ multiplex PCR; TCRdb's table is partial and in-frame only. The sample carries about 59,000 clones, about 89% recorded once. The sample belongs to a study of cytomegalovirus exposure and HLA in healthy donors. The CDR3 loop spans 14 amino acids. J lost 5 bases, V lost 2 bases, and 6 bases had no gene match. The germline gives CDR1 KGHSH, CDR2 LQKENI. The origin of this receptor is a man aged 25 to 45 in good health and CMV-seropositive. Sequenced sample: PBMCs. This chain connects TRBV18 to TRBJ2-7; TRBD1 aligns across 7 bases. The CDR3 sequence: CASSPTRQGDEQYF. DNA for the CDR3: TGTGCCAGCTCACCAACCCGACAGGGTGACGAGCAGTACTTC. Full variable domain (rest looked up from reference TRBV18 and TRBJ2-7): NAGVMQNPRHLVRRRGQEARLRCSPMKGHSHVYWYRQLPEEGLKFMVYLQKENIIDESGMPKERFSAEFPKEGPSILRIQQVVRGDSAAYFCASSPTRQGDEQYFGPGTRLTVT.